This note documents a single TCR beta chain sequence. With 7 bases removed from V and 7 bases from J, the gap between germline ends came to 17 bases. This CDR3 has 15 amino acids. Germline CDR1 and CDR2: MNHNS and SASEGT. The sample belongs to a study of PD-L1 blockade in urothelial cancer. Study at large: Patients went on atezolizumab around 2014, receiving 1,200 mg intravenously every 3 weeks.

Time point in this sample: pretreatment peripheral blood. Here immunoSEQ multiplex PCR was the method, and the copy in TCRdb shows in-frame clones only, minus some. The repertoire consists of about 86,000 clones, with over 65% occurring once and the leading ten covering roughly 14%. The TCR sequence derives from a man aged 55 to 70 with urothelial cancer. The material was PBMCs, obtained around atezolizumab (anti-PD-L1) treatment. This chain joins TRBV6-1 and TRBJ1-6, with D perhaps matching TRBD1 (6 bases). CDR3: CASTPRGARNSPLHF. The CDR3 DNA is TGTGCCAGCACCCCCCGGGGGGCACGGAATTCACCCCTCCACTTT.